A selection of T cell receptor beta chains follows, all from one sample in a study of PD-1 blockade in classical Hodgkin lymphoma. Here immunoSEQ multiplex PCR was the method, and the copy in TCRdb shows in-frame clones only, minus some. Of roughly 13,000 clones listed, roughly 84% are singletons. The material was peripheral blood mononuclear cells (PBMCs), obtained at baseline. The receptors derive from a human donor with classical Hodgkin lymphoma. Both conserved end residues are part of each CDR3. A D gene is named only where the DNA matches it firmly. The size entry is marked missing in some rows and otherwise reads once, few, many or a size class.

- | TRBJ2-5 | - | TRBV11-2 | CASSLPRGTQYF | TGTGCCAGCAGCTTACCCCGGGGGACCCAGTACTTC
- | TRBJ2-3 | - | TRBV6-1 | CASTRHSSTDTQYF | TGTGCCAGCACAAGACACTCTAGCACAGATACGCAGTATTTT
- | TRBJ1-6 | - | TRBV7-8 | CASSKPGQPYNSPLHF | TGTGCCAGCAGCAAACCAGGACAGCCCTATAATTCACCCCTCCACTTT
TRBD2 | TRBJ2-1 | medium-sized | TRBV28 | CASSEAGTRSWTSSYNEQFF | TGTGCCAGCAGTGAAGCCGGGACTAGATCATGGACGAGCTCCTACAATGAGCAGTTCTTC
- | TRBJ2-5 | - | TRBV19 | CASSRSQGRETQYF | TGTGCCAGTAGTAGGTCGCAGGGGAGGGAGACCCAGTACTTC
- | TRBJ1-4 | - | TRBV27 | CASSFLEGEKLFF | TGTGCCAGCAGTTTCCTGGAGGGGGAAAAACTGTTTTTT
- | TRBJ1-1 | - | TRBV30 | CAWNLNTEAFF | TGTGCCTGGAACCTGAACACTGAAGCTTTCTTT
- | TRBJ2-2 | - | TRBV5-1 | CASSLMGADTGELFF | TGCGCCAGCAGCTTAATGGGGGCCGACACCGGGGAGCTGTTTTTT
TRBD2 | TRBJ2-1 | - | TRBV4-1 | CASSTRLAGGPSYNEQFF | TGCGCCAGCAGCACTCGACTAGCGGGGGGGCCCTCCTACAATGAGCAGTTCTTC
TRBD2 | TRBJ2-5 | - | TRBV7-6 | CASSMGLAGGAETQYF | TGTGCCAGCAGCATGGGACTAGCGGGGGGGGCTGAGACCCAGTACTTC
TRBD2 | TRBJ2-7 | - | TRBV10-3 | CAIRGLAIDEQYF | TGTGCCATCAGGGGACTAGCGATTGACGAGCAGTACTTC